These T cell receptor beta chains were read from a single sample in a study of patients and donors after allogeneic stem cell transplantation. TCRdb independently ran MiXCR on the RT-PCR reads; one entry per CDR3 protein. The table shows about 100,000 distinct CDR3 sequences, with around 36% occurring only once. The specimen was blood, either unsorted or a sorted T cell fraction (not recorded which). The receptors derive from a human donor who was either an allogeneic HSCT recipient or a stem cell or donor lymphocyte infusion donor (not recorded which). It is not recorded whose cells these are; they may come from a transplant donor. CDR3s include the opening cysteine and the closing phenylalanine or tryptophan. Fields, in order: D gene, CDR3 length, J gene, clone size, V gene, CDR3 DNA, CDR3 protein. D genes are given only for firm matches. Size is omitted from some rows. Given values are once, few, many or a class for expanded clones.

>NA|16|TRBJ1-2|NA|TRBV6-6
TGTGCCAGCAGTCATAACCAACTTCCAACGGAGTATGGCTACACCTTC
CASSHNQLPTEYGYTF
>NA|14|TRBJ1-5|few|TRBV5-6
TGTGCCAGCAGCGGGCCGGGGATCAGTCAGCCCCAGCATTTT
CASSGPGISQPQHF
>NA|11|TRBJ1-2|NA|TRBV7-2
TGTGCCAGCAGCCTACATGGGGGCTACACCTTC
CASSLHGGYTF
>TRBD2|17|TRBJ2-5|NA|TRBV4-2
TGTGCCAGCAGCCAGTTCCCCGCTAGCGGGGTGCGAGAGACCCAGTACTTC
CASSQFPASGVRETQYF
>NA|14|TRBJ2-2|few|TRBV27
TGTGCCAGCAGTCCACCAGGGTGGGCCGGGGAGCTGTTTTTT
CASSPPGWAGELFF
>NA|15|TRBJ1-2|NA|TRBV10-3
TGTGCCACCTCGGGAACGGGACCTCCTAACTATGGCTACACCTTC
CATSGTGPPNYGYTF
>NA|11|TRBJ1-1|few|TRBV20-1
TGCAGTGCCCCTGCCCGGGATGAAGCTTTCTTT
CSAPARDEAFF
>NA|13|TRBJ1-2|many|TRBV6-5
TGTGCCAGCAGGAGGACGTTAAACTATGGCTACACCTTC
CASRRTLNYGYTF
>NA|14|TRBJ2-5|NA|TRBV7-2
TGTGCCAGCAGCTTAGTTCGCTCGGGAGAGACCCAGTACTTC
CASSLVRSGETQYF
>NA|16|TRBJ1-2|few|TRBV5-1
TGCGCCAGCAGCAACGAGCAACCAATGGGTCTATATGGCTACACCTTC
CASSNEQPMGLYGYTF
>NA|14|TRBJ2-3|NA|TRBV7-9
TGTGCCAGCAGCCCCTCGGTCTTGTGGCGGGAGCAGTATTTT
CASSPSVLWREQYF
>NA|12|TRBJ2-3|NA|TRBV20-1
TGCAGTGCTAGTGGGGCGGGAGATACGCAGTATTTT
CSASGAGDTQYF
>NA|15|TRBJ2-1|few|TRBV28
TGTGCCAGCAGTCCCCCCCCATTGGGATACAATGAGCAGTTCTTC
CASSPPPLGYNEQFF
>NA|15|TRBJ1-2|NA|TRBV20-1
TGCAGTGCTCAGGTCGCCCGGGGGAGAGAGGATGGCTACACCTTC
CSAQVARGREDGYTF
>NA|18|TRBJ2-5|NA|TRBV3-1
TGTGCCAGCAGCCCCAGGGCACCCAGGCTATTCTACCAAGAGACCCAGTACTTC
CASSPRAPRLFYQETQYF
>NA|13|TRBJ2-1|NA|TRBV4-3
TGCGCCAGCAGCCAAGTTAGCTCCCATGAGCAGTTCTTC
CASSQVSSHEQFF
>NA|18|TRBJ1-1|NA|TRBV4-1
TGCGCCAGCAGCCAAGATACCCACCGGGCGTCAGGGAACACTGAAGCTTTCTTT
CASSQDTHRASGNTEAFF
>TRBD1|17|TRBJ1-2|NA|TRBV5-1
TGCGCCAGCAGCTTGGCAGGGGGCGACATTTATAACTATGGCTACACCTTC
CASSLAGGDIYNYGYTF
>TRBD1|13|TRBJ2-1|NA|TRBV20-1
TGCAGTGCTAGTGCGGACAGGGTGGGCGAGCAGTTCTTC
CSASADRVGEQFF
>NA|17|TRBJ2-7|NA|TRBV6-2/TRBV6-3
TGTGCCAGCAGAAAGACAGCTACTAGAGGAAGGGCCTACGAGCAGTACTTC
CASRKTATRGRAYEQYF
>NA|12|TRBJ2-7|NA|TRBV6-1
TGTGCCAGCAGTGAATCCGGCTATGGGCAGTACTTC
CASSESGYGQYF
>NA|12|TRBJ1-1|few|TRBV7-9
TGTGCCAGCAGCTCGATCGGGACTGAAGCTTTCTTT
CASSSIGTEAFF
>TRBD1|14|TRBJ1-5|few|TRBV3-1
TGTGCCAGCAGCCCACAGGGGGCGCATCAGCCCCAGCATTTT
CASSPQGAHQPQHF
>NA|12|TRBJ1-2|few|TRBV20-1
TGCAGTGCTAGTTGGTACCCCCATGGCTACACCTTC
CSASWYPHGYTF
>NA|13|TRBJ1-1|few|TRBV6-2/TRBV6-3
TGTGCCAGCAGTTTATGGAGGAACACTGAAGCTTTCTTT
CASSLWRNTEAFF
>TRBD1|13|TRBJ1-1|few|TRBV5-5
TGTGCCAGCAGCCGTGGACAGGGGCTTGAAGCTTTCTTT
CASSRGQGLEAFF
>NA|13|TRBJ1-5|few|TRBV5-6
TGTGCCAGCAGCTTGTACGGCAACACTGGGGAGCATTTT
CASSLYGNTGEHF
>TRBD2|14|TRBJ2-3|NA|TRBV7-6
TGTGCCAGCAGCAGTCGGGACTACACAGATACGCAGTATTTT
CASSSRDYTDTQYF
>NA|14|TRBJ2-2|few|TRBV29-1
TGCAGCGTTGGGGGGACCACCCACACCGGGGAGCTGTTTTTT
CSVGGTTHTGELFF
>NA|11|TRBJ2-3|NA|TRBV5-6
TGTGCCAGCAGCTTGTCACCCGCGGAGTATTTT
CASSLSPAEYF
>NA|12|TRBJ2-3|NA|TRBV20-1
TGCAGTGCTAGAGACTACAGCGATACGCAGTATTTT
CSARDYSDTQYF
>NA|15|TRBJ1-4|few|TRBV6-6
TGTGCCATCGGGCCGGGGGGGGCAGGTTATGAAAAACTGTTTTTT
CAIGPGGAGYEKLFF
>NA|14|TRBJ1-3|NA|TRBV6-5
TGTGCCAGCAGTTACGGTTTCCCCGGGAACACCATATATTTT
CASSYGFPGNTIYF
>NA|12|TRBJ1-5|few|TRBV28
TGTGCCAGCGGACCCTGGAATCAGCCCCAGCATTTT
CASGPWNQPQHF
>NA|14|TRBJ1-5|many|TRBV12-3/TRBV12-4
TGTGCCAGCAGTTTAGGACAGCTCAATCAGCCCCAGCATTTT
CASSLGQLNQPQHF